This T cell receptor beta chain was retrieved from a study of blood T cells in healthy people across ages. A sample-barcoded 5' primer and a J-beta primer mix were used in a second PCR of about 6 to 11 cycles. All samples gave at least 2.5 million CDR3-containing paired-end reads. One entry per CDR3 protein, called by TCRdb with MiXCR from the 5' RACE reads. Found here are about 800,000 distinct CDR3 sequences, more than 20% of them singletons; the top ten hold more than 3%. These records were also assigned to another study, of T cells of mothers and their children.

Sequenced: blood. The sequence was collected from a boy between 10 and 17 years old in good health.

The CDR3 DNA sequence: TGTGCCAGCAGCTTCTTGTCTTCCGACGAGCAGTACTTC. This translates into CASSFLSSDEQYF. The V and J genes are TRBV7-9 and TRBJ2-7; D ambiguous. Germline CDR1 reads SEHNR; CDR2 reads FQNEAQ (reference sequence). V lost 3 bases, J lost 5 bases, and 11 bases lay in between. This CDR3 is built from 13 residues.